These 16 T cell receptor beta chains were sequenced from one sample in a study of cytomegalovirus exposure and HLA in healthy donors. The PCR was carried out with 60 Vbeta primers and 13 Jbeta primers. The repertoire was sequenced with immunoSEQ multiplex PCR; TCRdb's copy has only in-frame clones and lacks some. The profile shows about 130,000 clones, about four fifths of them singletons. The sequencing input was PBMCs. These receptors were obtained from a woman aged 60 to 75 in good health and CMV-seropositive.

The chain carries TRBV4-3 and TRBJ2-3; a possible D gene is TRBD2 (5 bases). The CDR3 is made up of 15 amino acids. V was trimmed by 4 bases and J by 0 bases, leaving 11 bases between them. Per germline, CDR1 LGHNA and CDR2 YSLEER. The CDR3 DNA sequence: TGCGCCAGCAGCCTTACCGGGGTTAGCACAGATACGCAGTATTTT. This gives the protein CASSLTGVSTDTQYF.

The sample holds one count of this clone. This sequence joins TRBV15 and TRBJ1-6; weak D call: TRBD1 (5 bases). Germline CDR1 reads LNHNV; CDR2 reads YYDKDF (reference sequence). The CDR3 sequence is 16 residues long. The V gene lost 4 bases and the J gene lost 9 bases, with 19 bases spanning the gap. The CDR3 region has the DNA TGTGCCACCAGCAAGGGGCGGGGACTTGACCCTTCACCCCTCCACTTT. Translation: CATSKGRGLDPSPLHF.

CDR3 in amino acids: CASSLLRGYTF. As DNA, the CDR3 is TGTGCCAGCAGCTTACTCCGGGGCTACACCTTC. The genes are TRBV7-2 and TRBJ1-2, with unresolved D. The germline V gene encodes CDR1 SGHTA and CDR2 FQGNSA. The CDR3 is 11 amino acids. The V and J ends lost 2 bases and 8 bases respectively, with 6 bases between them.

This clone was recorded only once. V usage is TRBV7-7 and J usage is TRBJ2-1; 7 bases line up with TRBD2. The CDR3 loop spans 15 amino acids. Germline CDR1 SSHAT, CDR2 FNYEAQ (reference sequence). After removal of 5 bases from V and 4 bases from J, the junction contained 8 bases not matched to a gene. The chain's CDR3 is CASSLASGAYNEQFF. In DNA, the CDR3 is TGTGCCAGCAGCCTCGCGAGCGGGGCATACAATGAGCAGTTCTTC.

The chain uses TRBV7-2 and TRBJ1-2, with no clear D. The V gene lost 5 bases and the J gene lost 0 bases, with 16 bases spanning the gap. CDR3 length: 16 amino acids. CDR1 is SGHTA and CDR2 is FQGNSA in the germline V gene. As DNA, the CDR3 is TGTGCCAGCAGCCCGCCTGGACGGGGAGCTAACTATGGCTACACCTTC. It translates to CASSPPGRGANYGYTF.

This chain joins TRBV5-1 and TRBJ2-3; TRBD1 agrees at 9 bases. Germline V lookup: CDR1 SGHRS, CDR2 YFSETQ. The CDR3 is made up of 16 amino acids. V shed 0 bases, J shed 0 bases, and the junction held 2 bases outside the gene matches. The CDR3 DNA reads TGCGCCAGCAGCTTGGAGGGGACAGGGAGCACAGATACGCAGTATTTT. This encodes CASSLEGTGSTDTQYF. The entire variable domain, with the rest obtained from reference TRBV5-1 and TRBJ2-3, is as follows: KAGVTQTPRYLIKTRGQQVTLSCSPISGHRSVSWYQQTPGQGLQFLFEYFSETQRNKGNFPGRFSGRQFSNSRSEMNVSTLELGDSALYLCASSLEGTGSTDTQYFGPGTRLTVL.

This chain connects TRBV9 to TRBJ2-5; D unclear. V was shortened by 1 base and J by 1 base, with 8 bases between the two germline ends. Germline assignment: CDR1 SGDLS and CDR2 YYNGEE. The length of the CDR3 is 14 residues. The CDR3: CASSVSPGQETQYF. DNA for the CDR3: TGTGCCAGCAGCGTATCTCCAGGCCAAGAGACCCAGTACTTC.

This clone was observed at least ten times. This chain links TRBV6-6 with TRBJ2-4; possibly TRBD1 for D (6 bases). Germline CDR1 is MNHNY and CDR2 is SVGAGI (reference sequence). CDR3 size: 16 residues. The germline V and J ends were trimmed by 5 bases and 6 bases, with 20 bases remaining between them. CDR3 in amino acids: CASSGLRDTSGNIQYF. In DNA form, the CDR3 reads TGTGCCAGCAGTGGATTAAGGGACACCTCTGGAAACATTCAGTACTTC.

The chain employs TRBV4-2 and TRBJ1-4, with 11 bases identical to TRBD1. V shed 2 bases and J 8 bases; nucleotides not matched to a gene: 22. Germline assignment: CDR1 LGHNA and CDR2 YNFKEQ. The CDR3 loop spans 21 amino acids. The CDR3: CASSQRRVHGQGASEREKLFF. In DNA, the CDR3 is TGTGCCAGCAGCCAACGGCGGGTGCATGGACAGGGGGCGAGTGAAAGGGAAAAACTGTTTTTT.

The J gene is TRBJ2-5, the V gene TRBV7-2, with D possibly being TRBD2 (5 bases). The V and J ends lost 1 base and 4 bases respectively, with 13 bases between them. Germline V gives CDR1 SGHTA, CDR2 FQGNSA. The CDR3 has 15 amino acids. As DNA, the CDR3 is TGTGCCAGCAGCTTAGGAGGACTTCTGGGAGAGACCCAGTACTTC. This gives the protein CASSLGGLLGETQYF. The full variable domain, in which reference TRBV7-2 and TRBJ2-5 provide the parts outside the CDR3, is GAGVSQSPSNKVTEKGKDVELRCDPISGHTALYWYRQSLGQGLEFLIYFQGNSAPDKSGLPSDRFSAERTGGSVSTLTIQRTQQEDSAVYLCASSLGGLLGETQYFGPGTRLLVL.

This chain uses TRBV9 with TRBJ1-5; 12 positions agree with TRBD1. V was pared by 0 bases and J by 1 base, with 11 bases of the junction left unmatched. The CDR3 has 20 amino acids. Germline loops: CDR1 SGDLS, CDR2 YYNGEE. The CDR3 DNA reads TGTGCCAGCAGCGTAGCTCATGGGGACAGGGGGCTAACAAGCAATCAGCCCCAGCATTTT. The encoded protein is CASSVAHGDRGLTSNQPQHF.

This clone was seen once. The gene calls are TRBV29-1 and TRBJ2-7; 7 positions match TRBD2. Unmatched junction bases numbered 13, after V lost 3 bases and J lost 5 bases. The germline V gene has CDR1 SQVTM and CDR2 ANQGSEA. The CDR3 has 15 amino acids. The CDR3 coding sequence is TGCAGCGTTGAGGGTGAGTGGGAGGGCCGAAACGAGCAGTACTTC. Translating it yields CSVEGEWEGRNEQYF.

This clone was picked up one time. The J gene is TRBJ1-5, the V gene TRBV19; 8 positions match TRBD1. The V gene end was trimmed by 7 bases and the J gene end by 4 bases; junction bases not matched to a gene: 3. Germline CDR1 and CDR2: LNHDA and SQIVND (reference sequence). This CDR3 spans 13 amino acids. CDR3 bases: TGTGCCAGTAACAGGGGGGGAAATCAGCCCCAGCATTTT. Amino acid sequence: CASNRGGNQPQHF.

The chain is built from TRBV6-1 and TRBJ1-1; tentative D call: TRBD1 (6 bases). The V gene lost 2 bases and the J gene lost 11 bases, with 18 bases spanning the gap. The germline gives CDR1 MNHNS, CDR2 SASEGT. This CDR3 comprises 14 residues. DNA for the CDR3: TGTGCCAGCAGTGAATTCCCAGGGGAGTCAGCGGCTTTCTTT. This codes for CASSEFPGESAAFF.

The J gene is TRBJ2-3, the V gene TRBV5-1; D might be TRBD2 (8 bases). V shed 7 bases and J shed 0 bases, with 18 bases lying between them. This CDR3 comprises 16 residues. CDR1 and CDR2 (germline): SGHRS, YFSETQ. The CDR3 reads CASRDSGGSSTDTQYF. In DNA form, the CDR3 reads TGCGCCAGCCGGGACAGCGGGGGCTCTAGCACAGATACGCAGTATTTT. Variable domain in full (rest from reference TRBV5-1 and TRBJ2-3): KAGVTQTPRYLIKTRGQQVTLSCSPISGHRSVSWYQQTPGQGLQFLFEYFSETQRNKGNFPGRFSGRQFSNSRSEMNVSTLELGDSALYLCASRDSGGSSTDTQYFGPGTRLTVL.

The V call is TRBV2, the J call TRBJ1-2; 7 bases fit TRBD1. The V gene's germline CDR1 is SNHLY and CDR2 FYNNEI. The CDR3 spans 13 residues. J gave up 2 bases and V 3 bases, and 0 bases lay outside the gene matches. CDR3 region: CASSETGNYGYTF. CDR3 sequence (DNA): TGTGCCAGCAGTGAGACAGGGAACTATGGCTACACCTTC. The full variable domain, completed using reference TRBV2 and TRBJ1-2, is EPEVTQTPSHQVTQMGQEVILRCVPISNHLYFYWYRQILGQKVEFLVSFYNNEISEKSEIFDDQFSVERPDGSNFTLKIRSTKLEDSAMYFCASSETGNYGYTFGSGTRLTVV.